Listed below are T cell receptor beta chains from one sample, sequenced in a study of OX40 agonist ivuxolimab in advanced cancers. Using immunoSEQ multiplex PCR, the repertoire was profiled, and TCRdb retains in-frame clones only, with some absent. The sample yields around 50,000 clones, 80% to 90% seen once. This material consisted of CD4+ or CD8+ T cells sorted from blood, taken in a trial of the OX40 agonist ivuxolimab. These receptors all stem from an adult with an advanced solid tumor such as melanoma, head and neck, liver or kidney cancer. Each CDR3 is given with its conserved first and last residue. A D gene is named only where the DNA matches it firmly. Size is stated for part of the rows, as once, few or many counts, or as a class when the clone is expanded.

d_call: .; j_call: TRBJ2-7; v_call: TRBV18; clone_size: .; cdr3_nt: TGTGCCAGCTCACCACGGAACGGGGAGCAGTACTTC; cdr3_aa: CASSPRNGEQYF
d_call: .; j_call: TRBJ2-4; v_call: TRBV2; clone_size: .; cdr3_nt: TGTGCCAGCAGCTCGGGAAAAAACATTCAGTACTTC; cdr3_aa: CASSSGKNIQYF
d_call: .; j_call: TRBJ1-2; v_call: TRBV9; clone_size: few; cdr3_nt: TGTGCCAGCAGCGTAGGAACGGGACCGGCTGGCTACACCTTC; cdr3_aa: CASSVGTGPAGYTF
d_call: TRBD2; j_call: TRBJ2-7; v_call: TRBV5-1; clone_size: .; cdr3_nt: TGCGCCAGCAGCGGGTCGACTAGCGGAGCCTACGAGCAGTACTTC; cdr3_aa: CASSGSTSGAYEQYF
d_call: .; j_call: TRBJ1-3; v_call: TRBV18; clone_size: .; cdr3_nt: TGTGCCAGCTCACCACGGAGGAGTGCCGGAAACACCATATATTTT; cdr3_aa: CASSPRRSAGNTIYF
d_call: TRBD1; j_call: TRBJ2-5; v_call: TRBV5-1; clone_size: .; cdr3_nt: TGCGCCAGCAGCAGGGGACAGGGACAAGAGACCCAGTACTTC; cdr3_aa: CASSRGQGQETQYF
d_call: TRBD1; j_call: TRBJ1-4; v_call: TRBV4-1; clone_size: .; cdr3_nt: TGCGCCAGCAGCCCGGGACAGAGTTATGAAAAACTGTTTTTT; cdr3_aa: CASSPGQSYEKLFF
d_call: .; j_call: TRBJ1-1; v_call: TRBV7-9; clone_size: .; cdr3_nt: TGTGCCAGCAGCTTATTCGACCTGGACGCTGAAGCTTTCTTT; cdr3_aa: CASSLFDLDAEAFF
d_call: TRBD1; j_call: TRBJ1-1; v_call: TRBV6-6; clone_size: .; cdr3_nt: TGTGCCAGCAGTCGACAGGGGGCTGTCACTGAAGCTTTCTTT; cdr3_aa: CASSRQGAVTEAFF
d_call: .; j_call: TRBJ1-1; v_call: TRBV21-1; clone_size: few; cdr3_nt: TGTGCCAGCAGCAAAGTGCAGGGGAACACTGAAGCTTTCTTT; cdr3_aa: CASSKVQGNTEAFF
d_call: .; j_call: TRBJ2-5; v_call: TRBV10-3; clone_size: once; cdr3_nt: TGTGCCTCCTGGCAGGGCGGGATGGAGACCCAGTACTTC; cdr3_aa: CASWQGGMETQYF
d_call: .; j_call: TRBJ1-2; v_call: TRBV19; clone_size: .; cdr3_nt: TGTGCCAGTAGTATAGATCTTTGGCAGGGCAACTATGGCTACACCTTC; cdr3_aa: CASSIDLWQGNYGYTF
d_call: TRBD1; j_call: TRBJ1-1; v_call: TRBV5-4; clone_size: few; cdr3_nt: TGTGCCAGCAGCCGTGACAGGGGGAACACTGAAGCTTTCTTT; cdr3_aa: CASSRDRGNTEAFF
d_call: .; j_call: TRBJ1-1; v_call: TRBV7-2; clone_size: once; cdr3_nt: TGTGCCAGCAGCTTCCGTCAGCGCACTGAAGCTTTCTTT; cdr3_aa: CASSFRQRTEAFF
d_call: .; j_call: TRBJ1-1; v_call: TRBV2; clone_size: .; cdr3_nt: TGTGCCAGCAGAGCAGACGGGAACACTGAAGCTTTCTTT; cdr3_aa: CASRADGNTEAFF
d_call: TRBD1; j_call: TRBJ2-3; v_call: TRBV2; clone_size: .; cdr3_nt: TGTGCCAGCAGTGTCTCGACAGGGGATACGCAGTATTTT; cdr3_aa: CASSVSTGDTQYF